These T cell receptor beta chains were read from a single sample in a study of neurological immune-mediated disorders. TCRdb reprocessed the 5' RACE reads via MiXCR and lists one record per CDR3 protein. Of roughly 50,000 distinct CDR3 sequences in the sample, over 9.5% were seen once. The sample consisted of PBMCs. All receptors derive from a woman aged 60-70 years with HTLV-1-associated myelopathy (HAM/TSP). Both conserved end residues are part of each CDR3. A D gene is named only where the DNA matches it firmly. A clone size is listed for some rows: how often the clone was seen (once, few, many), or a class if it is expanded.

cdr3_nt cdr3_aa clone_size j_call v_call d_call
TGCGCCAGCAGCTCACTAGCGGGATTCAGCACAGATACGCAGTATTTT CASSSLAGFSTDTQYF many TRBJ2-3 TRBV5-1 TRBD2
TGCAGTGCCCCCCCACCAACCCAAGAGACCCAGTACTTC CSAPPPTQETQYF many TRBJ2-5 TRBV20-1 NA
TGCAGCGTTGTTGAGGGACGGGGCACTGAAGCTTTCTTT CSVVEGRGTEAFF few TRBJ1-1 TRBV29-1 NA
TGCAGTGCTAGAGATATTAGCGGGAGAAAAGATACGCAGTATTTT CSARDISGRKDTQYF medium-sized TRBJ2-3 TRBV20-1 TRBD2
TGTGCCAGCAGTCCCGACAGGGGCCAGCGGGGCTACACCTTC CASSPDRGQRGYTF many TRBJ1-2 TRBV28 TRBD1
TGTGCCAGCAGTTCCGGACTAGCGGAACCATACAATGAGCAGTTCTTC CASSSGLAEPYNEQFF many TRBJ2-1 TRBV12-3/TRBV12-4 TRBD2
TGCAGTGCTAGAGAAAGTACTAGCGGGGGCTACAATGAGCAGTTCTTC CSARESTSGGYNEQFF many TRBJ2-1 TRBV20-1 TRBD2
TGCGCCAGCAGCCGGGGGGACAGGGGCAACGAGCAGTACTTC CASSRGDRGNEQYF many TRBJ2-7 TRBV5-1 TRBD1
TGTGCCAGCAGCTTTACTAGCGGGAGGGCCGATGAGCAGTTCTTC CASSFTSGRADEQFF many TRBJ2-1 TRBV7-2 TRBD2
TGTGCCAGCAGTTTAATGGGGCGGAACACCGGGGAGCTGTTTTTT CASSLMGRNTGELFF many TRBJ2-2 TRBV12-3/TRBV12-4 NA
TGTGCCAGCACCCCCGGGACAGGAATGTGGAATGAGCAGTTCTTC CASTPGTGMWNEQFF many TRBJ2-1 TRBV6-5 TRBD1
TGTGCCAGCCGGAGTGGCGGGAGAGCCACAGATACGCAGTATTTT CASRSGGRATDTQYF many TRBJ2-3 TRBV10-3 TRBD2
TGCGCCAGCAGCCAAACGACCAGGGTGAATAACTATGGCTACACCTTC CASSQTTRVNNYGYTF many TRBJ1-2 TRBV4-1 NA
TGTGCCAGCAGCTGGACAGGGGGCGCCGGCCAGCAGGAAAAACTGTTTTTT CASSWTGGAGQQEKLFF many TRBJ1-4 TRBV7-9 TRBD1
TGTGCCATCAGTGTGGGTGGGACTTTAACTGAAGCTTTCTTT CAISVGGTLTEAFF many TRBJ1-1 TRBV10-3 NA
TGTGCCAGCAGCTTAGGGACGAGGGCTGGCTACACCTTC CASSLGTRAGYTF NA TRBJ1-2 TRBV7-6 NA
TGTGCCAGCAGTTACTCCGGGAGTTTGGCTTCCTACGAGCAGTACTTC CASSYSGSLASYEQYF many TRBJ2-7 TRBV6-5 NA
TGCGCCAGCAGCTTGGGACAGGGGAATTCACCCCTCCACTTT CASSLGQGNSPLHF many TRBJ1-6 TRBV5-1 TRBD1
TGTGCCAGCAGCCTGGGTAGCGGTTATACGCAGTATTTT CASSLGSGYTQYF many TRBJ2-3 TRBV6-5 NA
TGTGCCAGCAGCTTAGGGGTAGCGGGAGTTAGGAACGAGCAGTACTTC CASSLGVAGVRNEQYF many TRBJ2-7 TRBV11-2 TRBD2
TGCGCCAGCAGTGGGACTAGCGAGCGTAATGAGCAGTTCTTC CASSGTSERNEQFF many TRBJ2-1 TRBV10-1 TRBD2
TGTGCCAGCAGGGCTGGGGGACTAGCGGGCTATGAGCAGTTCTTC CASRAGGLAGYEQFF many TRBJ2-1 TRBV7-2 TRBD2
TGCAGTGCTAGAGATGTGCGCGGCTACCAAGAGACCCAGTACTTC CSARDVRGYQETQYF many TRBJ2-5 TRBV20-1 NA
TGTGCCTGTTCCGGGACAGGGAGAACCGGGGAGCTGTTTTTT CACSGTGRTGELFF few TRBJ2-2 TRBV30 TRBD1
TGCGCCAGCAGCTTCGGTTCAGGGTCGAACACTGAAGCTTTCTTT CASSFGSGSNTEAFF many TRBJ1-1 TRBV5-1 NA
TGTGCCAGCAGCTTAGGACTAGCGGGGCCCTCCTACGAGCAGTACTTC CASSLGLAGPSYEQYF NA TRBJ2-7 TRBV7-2 TRBD2
TGTGCCAGCAGCTTAGTTAGTAGCGGGGGGGAGACCCAGTACTTC CASSLVSSGGETQYF many TRBJ2-5 TRBV7-2 TRBD2
TGTGCCAGCAGCCCCCGGGGGACAGGGGGGACCAATGAGCAGTTCTTC CASSPRGTGGTNEQFF few TRBJ2-1 TRBV7-8 TRBD1
TGTGCCACCAGCAGAGGTGGGGTAGTCTCTGGAAACACCATATATTTT CATSRGGVVSGNTIYF many TRBJ1-3 TRBV15 NA
TGCAGTGCTAGCATAAGAGAGAACACTGAAGCTTTCTTT CSASIRENTEAFF many TRBJ1-1 TRBV20-1 NA
TGCGCCAGCAGTGAGGGACTCTCTGAAGCTTTCTTT CASSEGLSEAFF many TRBJ1-1 TRBV10-1 NA
TGTGCCAGCAGCCTCCAGGGGCGGTACGAGCAGTACTTC CASSLQGRYEQYF many TRBJ2-7 TRBV11-1 NA
TGTGCCAGCAGCCTGAGGACAGACCCTTGGGTCGCTGGAAACACCATATATTTT CASSLRTDPWVAGNTIYF many TRBJ1-3 TRBV7-2 NA
TGTGCCAGCAGCATTCGGACAGGAGCTAACTATGGCTACACCTTC CASSIRTGANYGYTF NA TRBJ1-2 TRBV12-3/TRBV12-4 TRBD1
TGTGTCAGCAGCCCGCGCCGACTAGCGGGAGACCAAGAGACCCGGTACTTC CVSSPRRLAGDQETRYF NA TRBJ2-5 TRBV7-9 TRBD2
TGTGCCAGCAGCACCCTTGACAGGGCCGAGCAGTACTTC CASSTLDRAEQYF few TRBJ2-7 TRBV28 TRBD1
TGCGCCAGCAGCTTGGCCGGGCAGGCACAAGAGACCCAGTACTTC CASSLAGQAQETQYF NA TRBJ2-5 TRBV5-1 NA
TGTGCCAGCAGCCTTAGCGGGGTACGCTCCTACAATGAGCAGTTCTTC CASSLSGVRSYNEQFF NA TRBJ2-1 TRBV7-2 TRBD2
TGCAGCGTTGAAGATTTTGCACAGGGTTGGTATGAGACCCAGTACTTC CSVEDFAQGWYETQYF many TRBJ2-5 TRBV29-1 NA
TGCAGCGTTGAAGAGGGACTAGCGGGATACAATGAGCAGTTCTTC CSVEEGLAGYNEQFF many TRBJ2-1 TRBV29-1 TRBD2
TGTGCCAGCAGTCCTCCGGACAGGGGTGCTTTCTTT CASSPPDRGAFF many TRBJ1-1 TRBV28 TRBD1
TGCAGTGCTAGGACTAGCGAACATTACAATGAGCAGTTCTTC CSARTSEHYNEQFF many TRBJ2-1 TRBV20-1 TRBD2
TGTGCCAGCAGCACGCGACAGGGGGAGATCTACAATGAGCAGTTCTTC CASSTRQGEIYNEQFF NA TRBJ2-1 TRBV13 TRBD1
TGTGCCAGCAGCTTAGTCGGGACGACTGGAAACACCATATATTTT CASSLVGTTGNTIYF many TRBJ1-3 TRBV7-9 NA
TGTGCCAGCACCCTCCAGGGGAGCTCCTACGAGCAGTACTTC CASTLQGSSYEQYF few TRBJ2-7 TRBV28 NA
TGTGCCAGCAGCTTATATGCGGGTGTGTACTTC CASSLYAGVYF many TRBJ2-7 TRBV7-9 NA
TGCGCCAGCAGCTTAGGGAGCGGGAGAGGATACAATGAGCAGTTCTTC CASSLGSGRGYNEQFF many TRBJ2-1 TRBV5-1 TRBD2
TGCAGCGTCGGGGCCGGGACAGGGGTGATCGAGCAGTACTTC CSVGAGTGVIEQYF many TRBJ2-7 TRBV29-1 TRBD1
TGCAGTGCTAGAGGCCCCACTGACACTGAAGCTTTCTTT CSARGPTDTEAFF many TRBJ1-1 TRBV20-1 NA
TGCAGTGCTAGAGACCCGTTGGGCGGTGAAAAACTGTTTTTT CSARDPLGGEKLFF many TRBJ1-4 TRBV20-1 NA
TGTGCCAGCAGTCCTGCCTCTGGGGATATCTATGGCTACACCTTC CASSPASGDIYGYTF many TRBJ1-2 TRBV28 NA